The 16 T cell receptor beta chains below all came from one sample that was sequenced in a study of blood T cells in healthy people across ages. For the second PCR, which ran for about 6 to 11 cycles, a sample-barcoded 5' primer and a J-beta primer mix were used. One entry per CDR3 protein, called by TCRdb with MiXCR from the 5' RACE reads. The sample consists of approximately 580,000 distinct CDR3 sequences, about 24% of them appearing once. These records were also assigned to another study, of T cells of mothers and their children.

The sequenced sample consisted of blood. These receptors all stem from a boy younger than 18 in good health.

The CDR3, as DNA: TGCAGTGCTAGTGCCGACAGGGGCGGCGAAAAACTGTTTTTT. It specifies CSASADRGGEKLFF. The rearrangement uses TRBV20-1 and TRBJ1-4; 8 bases fit TRBD1. In germline, CDR1 is DFQATT, CDR2 SNEGSKA (reference sequence). The CDR3 is 14 amino acids. Losses at the gene ends were 3 bases for V and 8 bases for J; bases not matched to a gene: 8.

The CDR3 sequence is CASMGSRSSYEQYF. The CDR3 bases are TGTGCCAGCATGGGGTCGAGGAGCTCCTACGAGCAGTACTTC. The rearrangement links TRBV28 to TRBJ2-7; no definite D call. The CDR3 has 14 amino acids. Germline V gene data show CDR1 as MDHEN and CDR2 as SYDVKM. With 7 bases removed from V and 0 bases from J, the gap between germline ends came to 13 bases.

The chain combines TRBV20-1 with TRBJ2-3, with D perhaps TRBD2 (6 bases). Germline V gene lookup returns CDR1 DFQATT and CDR2 SNEGSKA (reference sequence). V was pared by 3 bases and J by 2 bases, with 12 bases between. There are 14 residues in the CDR3. Written as DNA, the CDR3 is TGCAGTGCTAGGAGGGGAGGATTCACAGATACGCAGTATTTT. Protein: CSARRGGFTDTQYF.

The chain joins TRBV20-1 to TRBJ1-1; 9 bases are a match to TRBD1. Looked up from germline, CDR1 is DFQATT and CDR2 is SNEGSKA (reference sequence). This CDR3 contains 14 residues. V lost 2 bases, J lost 10 bases, and 11 bases stayed unmatched. The CDR3 reads CSARSRTPGQGAFF. In DNA, the CDR3 is TGCAGTGCTAGATCAAGGACCCCGGGACAGGGAGCTTTCTTT.

This clonotype came up a few times. This sequence joins TRBV28 and TRBJ2-1; 9 positions agree with TRBD1. The trim removed 8 bases at V and 6 bases at J, leaving 5 bases unmatched. Germline V gene lookup returns CDR1 MDHEN and CDR2 SYDVKM. CDR3 length: 13 amino acids. The CDR3 nucleotides read TGTGCCAGCCGGTCGGGACAGGGCAATGAGCAGTTCTTC. This translates into CASRSGQGNEQFF.

For this clonotype: A read error may produce the germline difference seen at one junction end. This CDR3 reads CTISQPNSGASSYNEQFF. The CDR3 bases are TGTACCATCAGCCAACCGAATAGCGGGGCGAGCTCCTACAATGAGCAGTTCTTC. The chain carries TRBV10-3 and TRBJ2-1; 8 bases are shared with TRBD2. Per germline, CDR1 ENHRY and CDR2 SYGVKD. CDR3 size: 18 residues.

This clonotype turned up a few times. The V and J genes are TRBV28 and TRBJ2-6, with D maybe TRBD1 (5 bases). V was pared by 6 bases and J by 1 base, with 7 bases between. The CDR3 extends over 14 amino acids. Germline V gives CDR1 MDHEN, CDR2 SYDVKM. Here the CDR3 DNA reads TGTGCCAGCAGGCAGGGTTCTGGGGCCAACGTCCTGACTTTC. Translated, it gives CASRQGSGANVLTF. The full variable domain, rest sourced from reference TRBV28 and TRBJ2-6, is DVKVTQSSRYLVKRTGEKVFLECVQDMDHENMFWYRQDPGLGLRLIYFSYDVKMKEKGDIPEGYSVSREKKERFSLILESASTNQTSMYLCASRQGSGANVLTFGAGSRLTVL.

This sequence joins TRBV7-9 and TRBJ2-5, with D possibly being TRBD1 or TRBD2 (5 bases each). V was pared by 3 bases and J by 0 bases, with 11 bases between. The CDR3 runs to 15 residues. Germline CDR1 and CDR2: SEHNR and FQNEAQ (reference sequence). DNA of the CDR3: TGTGCCAGCAGCTTCACCAGGGACCACCAAGAGACCCAGTACTTC. This encodes CASSFTRDHQETQYF.

This clonotype was observed a few times. J is TRBJ2-3 and V is TRBV7-2; 7 bases are a match to TRBD2. Germline CDR1 is SGHTA and CDR2 is FQGNSA. Trimming at V came to 5 bases and at J to 1 base, leaving 3 bases not matched to a gene. The CDR3 totals 14 residues. This CDR3 is CASSTRGGTDTQYF. The CDR3 nucleotides are TGTGCCAGCAGCACACGGGGGGGCACAGATACGCAGTATTTT.

This clonotype was observed a single time. The genes are TRBV7-9 and TRBJ2-7, with 10 bases identical to TRBD2. Trimming removed 5 bases from V and 7 bases from J; junction bases left unmatched: 11. The CDR3 consists of 15 residues. CDR1 and CDR2 from the germline V gene are SEHNR and FQNEAQ (reference sequence). As DNA, the CDR3 is TGTGCCAGCAGCCTCGCTAGCGGGAGTCTGTGGGAGCAGTACTTC. Residues: CASSLASGSLWEQYF.

Here the CDR3 DNA reads TGTGCCAGCAGCCACGGGACAGGGGGCCTCGGCCAAGAGACCCAGTACTTC. Amino acids: CASSHGTGGLGQETQYF. The V gene is TRBV6-2 or TRBV6-3, the J gene TRBJ2-5, with TRBD1 matching over 12 bases. Germline trimming cut 6 bases from V and 1 base from J; bases unmatched to any gene: 9. Germline assignment: CDR1 MNHEY and CDR2 SVGEGT. This CDR3 region has 17 residues.

This clonotype has only a few counts. CDR3 protein: CASSPKTGSGNQPQHF. CDR3 nucleotides: TGTGCCAGCAGTCCCAAGACAGGGAGTGGGAATCAGCCCCAGCATTTT. The rearrangement uses TRBV27 and TRBJ1-5, with 7 bases aligning to TRBD1. The CDR3 has 16 residues. Germline CDR1 is MNHEY and CDR2 is SMNVEV (reference sequence). V dropped 5 bases and J dropped 4; count of bases not matched to a gene: 11.

The chain joins TRBV7-9 to TRBJ1-1; perhaps TRBD1 as D (5 bases). Trimming removed 5 bases from V and 5 bases from J, with 9 bases in between. The germline V gene has CDR1 SEHNR and CDR2 FQNEAQ (reference sequence). The CDR3 is 12 amino acids. CDR3 residues: CASSLRVTEAFF. The CDR3 region has the DNA TGTGCCAGCAGCCTCAGGGTTACTGAAGCTTTCTTT.

This clonotype was observed a handful of times. This chain joins TRBV7-9 and TRBJ2-5; weak D call: TRBD1 (5 bases). This CDR3 has 13 amino acids. Trimming stripped 5 bases from V and 4 bases from J, with 11 bases between. Germline V gene data show CDR1 as SEHNR and CDR2 as FQNEAQ (reference sequence). This chain's CDR3 is CASSPGLSETQYF. As DNA, the CDR3 is TGTGCCAGCAGCCCAGGGTTGTCAGAGACCCAGTACTTC. Drawing the rest from reference TRBV7-9 and TRBJ2-5, the complete variable domain is DTGVSQNPRHKITKRGQNVTFRCDPISEHNRLYWYRQTLGQGPEFLTYFQNEAQLEKSRLLSDRFSAERPKGSFSTLEIQRTEQGDSAMYLCASSPGLSETQYFGPGTRLLVL.

This clonotype appeared once. This chain connects TRBV7-9 to TRBJ2-1, with TRBD2 identical over 10 bases. The CDR3 consists of 15 residues. Germline CDR1 SEHNR, CDR2 FQNEAQ (reference sequence). V was pared by 5 bases and J by 7 bases, with 8 bases of the junction left unmatched. Here the CDR3 DNA reads TGTGCCAGCAGCCTTACTAGCGGGGATGGTAATGAGCAGTTCTTC. The encoded protein is CASSLTSGDGNEQFF.

This clonotype was seen a handful of times. The V and J genes are TRBV7-2 and TRBJ1-4; perhaps TRBD1 as D (5 bases). From germline, CDR1 is SGHTA and CDR2 FQGNSA. Deletions cut 5 bases from V and 6 bases from J, with 13 bases between. The CDR3 totals 14 residues. CDR3 residues: CASSPWRGDEKLFF. CDR3 bases: TGTGCCAGCAGCCCCTGGCGGGGGGATGAAAAACTGTTTTTT.